The 5 T cell receptor beta chains in this list originate from one sample, sequenced in a study of blood T cell repertoires in COVID-19. Using immunoSEQ multiplex PCR, the repertoire was profiled, and TCRdb retains in-frame clones only, with some absent. Found here are just under 65,000 clones, around 76% of them singletons; the top ten hold around 5.3%. The sequencing sample was made of peripheral blood. The receptors shown here come from a human donor in a cohort sampled during active COVID-19.

V and J are TRBV2 and TRBJ1-1; TRBD1 might be the D (6 bases). Per the germline V gene, CDR1 is SNHLY and CDR2 is FYNNEI. The length of the CDR3 is 13 residues. Trimming pared 6 bases from V and 2 bases from J, leaving 10 bases between. The CDR3: CASRTGLNTEAFF. The DNA of the CDR3 is TGTGCCAGCAGGACAGGACTTAACACTGAAGCTTTCTTT. The full variable domain, rest sourced from reference TRBV2 and TRBJ1-1, is EPEVTQTPSHQVTQMGQEVILRCVPISNHLYFYWYRQILGQKVEFLVSFYNNEISEKSEIFDDQFSVERPDGSNFTLKIRSTKLEDSAMYFCASRTGLNTEAFFGQGTRLTVV.

The genes are TRBV5-8 and TRBJ2-7; 10 bases line up with TRBD2. V lost 4 bases, J lost 2 bases, and 3 bases stayed unmatched. The CDR3 covers 14 residues. Germline CDR1 reads SGHTS; CDR2 reads YDEGEE. For the CDR3, the DNA is TGTGCCAGCAGCCGCGGACTAGCGGCCTACGAGCAGTACTTC. Residues: CASSRGLAAYEQYF.

This clone was recorded once. The rearrangement uses TRBV4-1 and TRBJ2-4; D is ambiguous. With 3 bases removed from V and 0 bases from J, the gap between germline ends came to 6 bases. This CDR3 has 14 amino acids. The germline CDR1 and CDR2 sequences are MGHRA and YSYEKL. CDR3 protein: CASSHLLAKNIQYF. The CDR3 nucleotides read TGCGCCAGCAGCCATCTGTTAGCCAAAAACATTCAGTACTTC.

The chain couples TRBV24-1 to TRBJ2-6, with a tentative D call TRBD1 (6 bases). V was shortened by 5 bases and J by 2 bases, with 9 bases between the two germline ends. The CDR3 has 15 residues. Germline V gene lookup returns CDR1 KGHDR and CDR2 SFDVKD. The CDR3 loop reads CATSGSGAGANVLTF. CDR3 nucleotide sequence: TGTGCCACCAGTGGGTCAGGGGCTGGGGCCAACGTCCTGACTTTC.

The chain has TRBV4-3 and TRBJ1-1, with D perhaps TRBD1 (6 bases). Germline CDR1 reads LGHNA; CDR2 reads YSLEER. Trimming removed 0 bases from V and 5 bases from J, with 13 bases in between. The CDR3 is 15 amino acids. CDR3 protein: CASSQDLGARTEAFF. CDR3 nucleotides: TGCGCCAGCAGCCAAGATTTGGGGGCCAGGACTGAAGCTTTCTTT.